Sequencing of this T cell receptor beta chain was carried out in a study of brain T cells in children with intractable seizures. Germline-derived CDR1 and CDR2 are MNHNY and SVGAGI (reference sequence). The CDR3 loop spans 15 amino acids. Losses at the gene ends were 4 bases for V and 4 bases for J; bases not matched to a gene: 6. Sequencing was performed with immunoSEQ multiplex PCR; in TCRdb, only in-frame clones are kept and a portion is missing. The repertoire includes 340,000 or so clones, over 90% of them detected once, and 5% to 7% sits in the top ten. Time point indicated: blood from clinic visit 5 months post-surgery; TSC patient then seizure free. Surgery cases with the highest brain T cell transcript signatures were chosen for sequencing. Pre-surgery treatment included at least one anti-epileptic drug.

The clonotype comes from a boy younger than two with tuberous sclerosis and intractable seizures. The V and J genes are TRBV6-6 and TRBJ2-3, with TRBD2 matching over 9 bases. Material: peripheral blood, obtained about 5 months after surgery. CDR3 residues: CASSSEGGRADTQYF. The CDR3 DNA follows: TGTGCCAGCAGTTCTGAGGGCGGGAGGGCAGATACGCAGTATTTT.